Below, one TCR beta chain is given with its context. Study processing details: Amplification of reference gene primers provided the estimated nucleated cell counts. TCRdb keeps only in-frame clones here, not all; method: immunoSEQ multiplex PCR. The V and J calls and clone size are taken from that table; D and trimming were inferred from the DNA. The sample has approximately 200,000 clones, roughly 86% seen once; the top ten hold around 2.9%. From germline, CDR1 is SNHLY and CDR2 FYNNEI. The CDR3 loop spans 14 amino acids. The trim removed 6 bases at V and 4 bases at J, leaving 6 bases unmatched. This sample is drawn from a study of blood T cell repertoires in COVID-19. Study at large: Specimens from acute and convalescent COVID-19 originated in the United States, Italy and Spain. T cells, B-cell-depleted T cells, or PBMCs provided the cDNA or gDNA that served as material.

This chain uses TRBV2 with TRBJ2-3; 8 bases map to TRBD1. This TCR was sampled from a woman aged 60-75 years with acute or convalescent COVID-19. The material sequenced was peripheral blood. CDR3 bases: TGTGCCAGCAGGCGGGGACAGGCTGCAGATACGCAGTATTTT. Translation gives CASRRGQAADTQYF.